This is a list of T cell receptor beta chains from one sample in a study of technical replicates of blood from several donors. Some clones are missing from TCRdb's copy, which holds only in-frame ones; the method was immunoSEQ multiplex PCR. The table shows some 13,000 clones, with approximately 93% occurring only once. The material sequenced was PBMCs. These receptors all stem from a human donor in good health. The CDR3 runs from the conserved cysteine through the conserved F or W. The D gene is left open where the match is weak. Clone size appears in some rows only: once, few, many, or a class for an expanded clone.

v_call	d_call	clone_size	j_call	cdr3_aa	cdr3_nt
TRBV7-2	TRBD2	NA	TRBJ2-7	CASSAGGSYEQYF	TGTGCCAGCAGCGCGGGAGGCTCCTACGAGCAGTACTTC
TRBV27	NA	NA	TRBJ2-5	CASSLRGLETQYF	TGTGCCAGCAGTTTACGAGGATTAGAGACCCAGTACTTC
TRBV27	TRBD2	once	TRBJ2-5	CASIPSGSYLETQYF	TGTGCCAGCATTCCTAGCGGGAGTTATCTTGAGACCCAGTACTTC
TRBV29-1	TRBD2	once	TRBJ2-7	CSVVSTSETYEQYF	TGCAGCGTTGTAAGCACTAGCGAAACCTACGAGCAGTACTTC
TRBV14	NA	NA	TRBJ1-1	CASSQGHAGAFF	TGTGCCAGCAGCCAAGGACATGCTGGAGCTTTCTTT
TRBV7-9	NA	NA	TRBJ2-3	CASSLYESRDTQYF	TGTGCCAGCAGCTTATACGAGAGTCGAGATACGCAGTATTTT
TRBV6-4	TRBD2	NA	TRBJ2-1	CASSDTSGSYNEQFF	TGTGCCAGCAGTGACACTAGCGGCTCCTACAATGAGCAGTTCTTC
TRBV2	NA	NA	TRBJ2-5	CASQVEEQETQYF	TGTGCCAGCCAGGTGGAGGAACAAGAGACCCAGTACTTC
TRBV28	NA	NA	TRBJ2-3	CASSRWTETDTQYF	TGTGCCAGCAGCCGATGGACAGAAACAGATACGCAGTATTTT
TRBV10-3	TRBD2	NA	TRBJ2-5	CAIRGAGGGETQYF	TGTGCCATCCGCGGGGCGGGAGGGGGCGAGACCCAGTACTTC
TRBV28	NA	NA	TRBJ1-4	CASSFHSGGYNEKLFF	TGTGCCAGCAGTTTCCACAGTGGGGGCTATAATGAAAAACTGTTTTTT
TRBV27	NA	NA	TRBJ1-1	CASSLWQENTEAFF	TGTGCCAGCAGTTTGTGGCAGGAGAACACTGAAGCTTTCTTT
TRBV30	TRBD1	NA	TRBJ2-3	CAWSIAGGISDTQYF	TGTGCCTGGAGTATCGCAGGGGGTATATCAGATACGCAGTATTTT
TRBV30	NA	NA	TRBJ2-1	CAWSPFILYNEQFF	TGTGCCTGGAGCCCTTTTATATTGTACAATGAGCAGTTCTTC
TRBV7-2	TRBD2	NA	TRBJ2-7	CASSTLAGGAYEQYF	TGTGCCAGCAGCACATTAGCGGGAGGCGCCTACGAGCAGTACTTC
TRBV28	TRBD2	NA	TRBJ2-1	CASSGRDYNEQFF	TGTGCCAGCAGCGGGAGGGACTACAATGAGCAGTTCTTC
TRBV7-8	NA	NA	TRBJ2-7	CASIPRGGGMGYEQYF	TGTGCCAGCATTCCAAGGGGGGGAGGGATGGGCTACGAGCAGTACTTC
TRBV5-1	NA	NA	TRBJ1-1	CASSGQGDREAFF	TGCGCCAGCAGCGGACAAGGAGACAGGGAAGCTTTCTTT
TRBV7-9	TRBD2	once	TRBJ2-2	CASRPGLANTGELFF	TGTGCCAGCAGACCGGGACTAGCTAACACCGGGGAGCTGTTTTTT
TRBV27	NA	NA	TRBJ2-2	CASSTHTGTGELFF	TGTGCCAGCAGTACTCACACAGGGACCGGGGAGCTGTTTTTT
TRBV13	TRBD1	NA	TRBJ2-7	CASSAGQGYSYEQYF	TGTGCCAGCAGCGCGGGACAGGGATACTCCTACGAGCAGTACTTC
TRBV2	NA	NA	TRBJ2-3	CASSEYARGSDTQYF	TGTGCCAGCAGTGAATACGCCAGGGGATCAGATACGCAGTATTTT
TRBV2	TRBD2	NA	TRBJ2-7	CASSDLAGDMVVNEQYF	TGTGCCAGCAGTGATCTAGCGGGAGACATGGTGGTGAACGAGCAGTACTTC
TRBV18	TRBD1	NA	TRBJ1-2	CASSPRDRVGYTF	TGTGCCAGCTCACCCCGGGACAGGGTCGGCTACACCTTC
TRBV5-5	TRBD1	NA	TRBJ2-1	CASSLQGEPYNEQFF	TGTGCCAGCAGCCTACAGGGGGAACCCTACAATGAGCAGTTCTTC
TRBV11-2	TRBD2	NA	TRBJ2-1	CASSLGGGRANEQFF	TGTGCCAGCAGTCTAGGGGGCGGGAGGGCCAATGAGCAGTTCTTC
TRBV6-1	NA	NA	TRBJ1-1	CASSGQENTEAFF	TGTGCCAGCAGTGGACAGGAGAACACTGAAGCTTTCTTT
TRBV5-1	NA	NA	TRBJ2-3	CASSLRGFGADTQYF	TGCGCCAGCAGTCTTCGGGGGTTTGGTGCAGATACGCAGTATTTT
TRBV9	TRBD2	NA	TRBJ2-7	CASSVGTGIYGRAPYEQYF	TGTGCCAGCAGCGTAGGAACAGGGATTTACGGGAGGGCCCCCTACGAGCAGTACTTC
TRBV28	NA	NA	TRBJ2-7	CASSFIHSVYEQYF	TGTGCCAGCAGTTTTATTCATTCGGTTTACGAGCAGTACTTC
TRBV5-6	TRBD1	NA	TRBJ2-7	CASSWTGTGEQYF	TGTGCCAGCAGCTGGACAGGGACGGGCGAGCAGTACTTC
TRBV6-5	TRBD2	NA	TRBJ2-7	CASSYSLAGGSYEQYF	TGTGCCAGCAGTTACTCGTTAGCGGGAGGGAGCTACGAGCAGTACTTC
TRBV7-2	TRBD2	NA	TRBJ2-1	CASSSRTSEVRNEQFF	TGTGCCAGCAGCTCGCGGACTAGCGAGGTCCGGAATGAGCAGTTCTTC
TRBV5-1	TRBD2	few	TRBJ2-2	CASSLAAGGFTGELFF	TGCGCCAGCAGCTTGGCGGCGGGAGGATTCACCGGGGAGCTGTTTTTT
TRBV30	NA	NA	TRBJ2-3	CAWESGTDTQYF	TGTGCCTGGGAGTCGGGAACCGATACGCAGTATTTT
TRBV6-1	TRBD2	NA	TRBJ2-1	CASSDPGGAGNYNEQFF	TGTGCCAGCAGTGACCCTGGGGGAGCGGGAAACTACAATGAGCAGTTCTTC
TRBV5-8	NA	NA	TRBJ1-2	CASSFGMEHSYGYTF	TGTGCCAGCAGCTTCGGAATGGAACACAGCTATGGCTACACCTTC
TRBV18	NA	NA	TRBJ2-7	CASSPIQGEYEQYF	TGTGCCAGCTCACCAATACAGGGCGAATACGAGCAGTACTTC
TRBV5-1	TRBD2	NA	TRBJ2-7	CASSPSGGAGAYEQYF	TGCGCCAGCAGCCCCTCAGGCGGAGCGGGAGCCTACGAGCAGTACTTC
TRBV7-9	TRBD2	NA	TRBJ2-7	CASSLDSGLASYEQYF	TGTGCCAGCAGCTTAGATTCGGGACTAGCCAGCTACGAGCAGTACTTC
TRBV25-1	NA	NA	TRBJ2-3	CASSEASRDTQYF	TGTGCCAGCAGTGAAGCTAGTAGAGATACGCAGTATTTT
TRBV7-9	TRBD2	NA	TRBJ2-1	CASSLEASGSNEQFF	TGTGCCAGCAGCTTAGAGGCTAGCGGGAGCAATGAGCAGTTCTTC